What follows are 25 T cell receptor beta chains derived from one specimen sequenced in a study of identical twins. TCRdb processed the 5' RACE reads anew with MiXCR; each CDR3 protein has one entry. The sample shows hundreds of thousands of distinct CDR3 sequences, around 6% of them seen only once. The sample taken for sequencing was naive T cells sorted from blood. All receptors come from a man aged 18 to 35 in good health.

The genes are TRBV28 and TRBJ2-1; TRBD2 matches 12 bases. The CDR3 is 19 amino acids. With 7 bases clipped from V and 3 bases from J, the junction kept 16 bases outside the gene matches. The V gene's germline CDR1 is MDHEN and CDR2 SYDVKM. In nucleotides, the CDR3 is TGTGCCAGCACCTTACTAGCGGGAGGCCTCAGTTATAACTACAATGAGCAGTTCTTC. Protein sequence: CASTLLAGGLSYNYNEQFF.

CDR3 loop: CASSRLEPGENIQYF. The CDR3 DNA is TGCGCCAGCAGCCGCCTCGAACCTGGCGAAAACATTCAGTACTTC. The chain is built from TRBV4-1 and TRBJ2-4; no clear D. Trimming pared 4 bases from V and 5 bases from J, leaving 15 bases between. CDR3 length: 15 residues. In germline, CDR1 is MGHRA, CDR2 YSYEKL.

The CDR3, as DNA: TGTGCCAGCAGCCCGGGACAGGGGGCGCCGAGTGAGCAGTTCTTC. It codes for CASSPGQGAPSEQFF. The chain uses TRBV13 and TRBJ2-1, with TRBD1 identical over 12 bases. The CDR3 is made up of 15 amino acids. Germline V gives CDR1 PRHDT, CDR2 FYEKMQ (reference sequence). The V and J ends lost 5 bases and 9 bases, in that order; junction bases with no gene match: 8.

In this sample, this clonotype turned up many times. V and J are TRBV27 and TRBJ1-1, with D possibly matching TRBD1 (5 bases). CDR1 is MNHEY, CDR2 SMNVEV, per germline (reference sequence). The CDR3 is 13 residues long. V was cut by 6 bases and J by 1 base, with 9 bases left in between. The CDR3, as DNA: TGTGCCAGCAGCTGGACACCGAACACTGAAGCTTTCTTT. This encodes CASSWTPNTEAFF.

This clonotype appeared a few times. V gene TRBV5-1 combines with J gene TRBJ2-5, with 9 bases matching TRBD1. Germline V gene sequence: CDR1 SGHRS, CDR2 YFSETQ. With 4 bases clipped from V and 3 bases from J, the junction kept 4 bases outside the gene matches. The CDR3 is made up of 14 amino acids. The CDR3 sequence: CASSTDRGEETQYF. DNA for the CDR3: TGCGCCAGCAGCACGGACAGGGGAGAAGAGACCCAGTACTTC.

The chain combines TRBV20-1 with TRBJ2-4; 11 bases match TRBD2. The germline gives CDR1 DFQATT, CDR2 SNEGSKA (reference sequence). After removal of 0 bases from V and 13 bases from J, the junction contained 14 bases not matched to a gene. CDR3 length equals 16 residues. The CDR3 DNA reads TGCAGTGCTAGAGACCTCGCACTAGCGGGAGTATCCCACCAGTACTTC. Amino acids: CSARDLALAGVSHQYF.

This clonotype occurred many times. The rearrangement links TRBV29-1 to TRBJ1-1; D remains unclear. The CDR3 spans 13 residues. The V gene lost 3 bases and the J gene lost 1 base, with 9 bases spanning the gap. Germline values: CDR1 SQVTM, CDR2 ANQGSEA. The CDR3 coding sequence is TGCAGCGTTGAGACCGCTCAGAACACTGAAGCTTTCTTT. It is translated as CSVETAQNTEAFF. The complete variable domain, with remaining parts taken from reference TRBV29-1 and TRBJ1-1, reads SAVISQKPSRDICQRGTSLTIQCQVDSQVTMMFWYRQQPGQSLTLIATANQGSEATYESGFVIDKFPISRPNLTFSTLTVSNMSPEDSSIYLCSVETAQNTEAFFGQGTRLTVV.

This clonotype was picked up many times. The chain recombines TRBV5-1 with TRBJ2-1; the D gene is possibly TRBD2 (5 bases). The CDR3 extends over 18 amino acids. Trimming removed 4 bases at V and 4 bases at J, with 24 bases between. CDR1 SGHRS and CDR2 YFSETQ come from the germline V gene. CDR3 sequence reads: CASSARPSLGRGYNEQFF. The CDR3 nucleotides are TGCGCCAGCAGCGCGCGGCCTAGTCTAGGGAGAGGATACAATGAGCAGTTCTTC.

In its sample, this clonotype was seen many times. J is TRBJ2-1 and V is TRBV29-1; 7 nucleotides match TRBD2. Trimming cost V 7 bases and J 5 bases; bases outside gene matches: 2. This CDR3 has 11 amino acids. Germline lookup yields CDR1 SQVTM and CDR2 ANQGSEA. DNA of the CDR3: TGCAGCGACCTAGCGGACAATGAGCAGTTCTTC. Protein product: CSDLADNEQFF.

V usage is TRBV20-1 and J usage is TRBJ2-3, with 13 bases that match TRBD2. V was pared by 8 bases and J by 7 bases, with 6 bases of the junction left unmatched. CDR1 DFQATT and CDR2 SNEGSKA come from the germline V gene (reference sequence). This CDR3 spans 13 amino acids. The CDR3: CSSGLAGKNTQYF. CDR3 DNA sequence: TGCAGTTCGGGACTAGCGGGAAAAAATACGCAGTATTTT.

The chain recombines TRBV28 with TRBJ2-2; the match to TRBD2 covers 12 bases. The CDR3 runs 17 residues. The V and J ends lost 7 bases and 0 bases, in that order; junction bases with no gene match: 6. Germline V gene data show CDR1 as MDHEN and CDR2 as SYDVKM. CDR3 region: CASTLTSGSPNTGELFF. In DNA, the CDR3 is TGTGCCAGCACCCTGACTAGCGGGAGCCCGAACACCGGGGAGCTGTTTTTT.

This clonotype was seen only a few times. This chain uses TRBV20-1 with TRBJ2-1; D remains unclear. Trimming removed 1 base from V and 8 bases from J, with 18 bases in between. Germline CDR1 is DFQATT and CDR2 is SNEGSKA (reference sequence). The CDR3 sequence is 15 residues long. The CDR3 region is CSARGRRRIPYEQFF. The CDR3 DNA sequence: TGCAGTGCTAGAGGGCGGCGCCGTATCCCCTATGAGCAGTTCTTC.

The table lists this clonotype with many counts. The CDR3 DNA follows: TGCAGTGTCAAGGGGCGACTAGGAGAGACCCAGTACTTC. Protein: CSVKGRLGETQYF. The chain is built from TRBV29-1 and TRBJ2-5, with D possibly being TRBD2 (6 bases). CDR1 and CDR2 (germline): SQVTM, ANQGSEA. CDR3 length: 13 amino acids.

This clonotype was seen a few times. The genes are TRBV7-8 and TRBJ2-3; TRBD2 might be the D (6 bases). Germline values: CDR1 SGHVS, CDR2 FQNEAQ. CDR3 size: 16 residues. V was clipped by 5 bases and J by 0 bases, with 15 bases between them. Here the CDR3 DNA reads TGTGCCAGCAGCGGACGGGGACTCTCGAGCACAGATACGCAGTATTTT. It codes for CASSGRGLSSTDTQYF.

This clonotype came up many times. This chain joins TRBV5-1 and TRBJ1-1; TRBD1 is a possible D gene (5 bases). The V gene's germline CDR1 is SGHRS and CDR2 YFSETQ. The CDR3 is made up of 13 amino acids. V lost 6 bases to trimming and J lost 3 bases, with 12 bases between them. Written as DNA, the CDR3 is TGCGCCAGCACGGACATGGTGGACACTGAAGCTTTCTTT. Its protein product is CASTDMVDTEAFF.

The chain has TRBV10-3 and TRBJ2-3; 9 bases are a match to TRBD1. Trimming took 11 bases from V and 4 from J; bases not matched to a gene: 16. Germline V CDR1 and CDR2: ENHRY, SYGVKD. The CDR3 has 16 amino acids. CDR3 coding DNA: TGTGCCTCCAAGGCTCCGGGACAGGGAGACCCAGATACGCAGTATTTT. It translates to CASKAPGQGDPDTQYF.

This clonotype was seen repeatedly, ten times or more. V gene TRBV11-3 combines with J gene TRBJ2-1; D is undetermined. This CDR3 has 15 residues. Trimming took off 1 base at V and 4 bases at J, with 11 bases between the two ends. CDR1 is SGHNT, CDR2 YENEEA, per germline. CDR3 in amino acids: CASSLVLSGYNEQFF. CDR3 DNA: TGTGCCAGCAGCTTAGTTTTATCAGGATACAATGAGCAGTTCTTC.

The chain carries TRBV20-1 and TRBJ1-2; possibly TRBD1 for D (6 bases). The CDR3 consists of 15 residues. Germline CDR1 and CDR2: DFQATT and SNEGSKA (reference sequence). V was trimmed by 6 bases and J by 2 bases, leaving 19 bases between them. CDR3 residues: CSAIGQLLTNYGYTF. CDR3 DNA sequence: TGCAGTGCCATAGGACAGCTTCTAACAAACTATGGCTACACCTTC.

This clonotype showed up just a few times. V gene TRBV7-8 combines with J gene TRBJ2-1, with D hard to call. Trimming cost V 5 bases and J 7 bases, with 12 bases left between them. Germline CDR1 is SGHVS and CDR2 is FQNEAQ. The CDR3 is made up of 13 amino acids. As DNA, the CDR3 is TGTGCCAGCAGCCGGTCCGTGGAGAATGAGCAGTTCTTC. As protein: CASSRSVENEQFF.

This chain uses TRBV2 with TRBJ2-5; 12 nucleotides line up with TRBD2. This CDR3 has 15 residues. V was clipped by 6 bases and J by 6 bases; unmatched bases: 8. The germline V gene has CDR1 SNHLY and CDR2 FYNNEI. In nucleotides, the CDR3 is TGTGCCAGCAGCCAGACTAGCGGGAGTTTTCAGACCCAGTACTTC. Encoded protein: CASSQTSGSFQTQYF.

The table lists this clonotype with many counts. The rearrangement links TRBV10-3 to TRBJ2-5; 11 positions match TRBD2. The CDR3 extends over 15 amino acids. Germline loops: CDR1 ENHRY, CDR2 SYGVKD. V was clipped by 4 bases and J by 5 bases; unmatched bases: 6. CDR3 protein: CAISGKTSGMETQYF. The CDR3 DNA follows: TGTGCCATCAGTGGGAAGACTAGCGGGATGGAGACCCAGTACTTC.

This clonotype has just a few counts. This rearrangement joins TRBV15 to TRBJ2-1; 7 bases align to TRBD2. Per germline, CDR1 LNHNV and CDR2 YYDKDF (reference sequence). V shed 0 bases and J 6 bases; nucleotides not matched to a gene: 14. This CDR3 comprises 18 residues. The CDR3 here is CATSRDLEGPAGANEQFF. CDR3 DNA sequence: TGTGCCACCAGCAGAGATCTGGAGGGGCCGGCGGGAGCCAATGAGCAGTTCTTC.

This clonotype was seen ten or more times. V usage is TRBV29-1 and J usage is TRBJ2-1, with D uncertain. The germline CDR1 and CDR2 sequences are SQVTM and ANQGSEA. V was clipped by 6 bases and J by 0 bases, with 12 bases between them. This CDR3 comprises 14 residues. The CDR3, as DNA: TGCAGCGTGGACCCGTGGAGCTCCTACAATGAGCAGTTCTTC. Translating gives CSVDPWSSYNEQFF.

Only a few counts were recorded for this clonotype. The chain couples TRBV7-2 to TRBJ2-1; the D is unclear. Germline values: CDR1 SGHTA, CDR2 FQGNSA. There are 15 residues in the CDR3. The V end was cut by 1 base, the J end by 7 bases, with 14 bases between. CDR3 bases: TGTGCCAGCAGCTTAGAGGGCCTGGCTAAGAATGAGCAGTTCTTC. This codes for CASSLEGLAKNEQFF.

The chain couples TRBV7-9 to TRBJ2-1; possible D gene TRBD2, 5 bases. CDR3 size: 14 residues. V was trimmed by 4 bases and J by 10 bases, leaving 17 bases between them. Germline V CDR1 and CDR2: SEHNR, FQNEAQ (reference sequence). The CDR3 DNA reads TGTGCCAGCAGCTCTGAGCTCGGACTCGACGAGCAGTTCTTC. Its protein product is CASSSELGLDEQFF.